The source of this TCR beta chain is a study of PD-L1 blockade in urothelial cancer (dated by TCRdb to about 2017). Some background on the complete study: All patients started therapy in about 2014 and received atezolizumab 1,200 mg intravenously every 3 weeks. An ECOG performance status of 0 or 1 was recorded for the patients, and 0 to 3 prior chemotherapy regimens had been received by the patients. Blood samples gave median yields of 141,255 T cells and 65,000 to 85,000 unique TCRs, along with a median clonality of around 0.08. Under 30 patients had pretreatment blood TCR-seq, about 24 had at least one posttreatment blood collection, and about 24 had tumor TCR-seq. About 90% of the roughly 29 patients were identified as males with urothelial cancer of bladder origin, and a prior smoking history was reported by 18 of 29 patients. Blood samples were analyzed 3 weeks after the start of treatment (second dose) and 6 weeks after the start of treatment. Eight to ten patients achieved durable clinical benefit and some 21 did not. In the same patients who had TCR sequencing, pretreatment tumors also underwent whole exome sequencing and RNA sequencing. Pretreatment tumor samples, along with matched peripheral blood serially collected before and after atezolizumab treatment, were subjected to TCR sequencing. The study was an exploratory multi-omic analysis of somatic, immune and clinical correlates of response to PD-L1 blockade with atezolizumab in urothelial cancer. Durable clinical benefit was defined as a progression-free survival longer than 6 months, and TCR features were additionally tested against progression-free survival and overall survival.

What the research found in general, with its limitations: A pretreatment peripheral blood TCR clonality below the median was linked to improved progression-free and overall survival. At 3 weeks after the start of treatment, tumor-associated TCR clones in peripheral blood had expanded more in patients with durable benefit (n of about 20, p = 0.022). Because the sample size was small (n ≈ 31) and many exploratory analyses were performed, the results are intended to be hypothesis-generating.

Each PCR received spiked-in synthetic TCR analog templates so that absolute template abundance could be estimated from read counts. The immunoSEQ assay used bias-controlled V and J gene primers to amplify TCRbeta CDR3 regions from genomic DNA. Sequencing of rearranged TCRbeta segments was performed at approximately 20X coverage. Concerning the study's data processing: Sequencing errors were corrected by clustering and CDR3s were annotated against IMGT to assign V, D and J genes. Out-of-frame and stop-codon sequences were excluded, and only productive TCRbeta rearrangements were used in downstream analyses. To compute clonality, Shannon entropy was normalized by the log of the number of unique productive sequences and then subtracted from one. Clones differing between time points or between blood and tumor were identified by Fisher's exact test with Benjamini-Hochberg correction at adjusted p below 0.01. TCRdb provides this immuneACCESS table in a form limited to in-frame rearrangements. Some clones are lacking; in checked studies, under half of them reflect an unresolved V gene, and why the rest are absent is not known. D and trimming were read from the DNA, whereas the V and J calls and clone size are those reported in that table. The sample profile shows 45,000 to 60,000 clones; 88% of them were found once. Around 2.5% of the sample goes to the ten largest clones.

CDR1 and CDR2 are read off the germline V gene as ENHRY and SYGVKD. V and J are trimmed by 4 bases and 2 bases, and the gene matches miss 5 bases of the junction. The CDR3 sequence holds 17 residues, the cysteine and phenylalanine included. Only CDR3 DNA is held: 51 bases, read in frame from base 1. The time point label corresponds to: peripheral blood 6 weeks after treatment start. The cohort comprised 30 or so patients with locally advanced or metastatic urothelial carcinoma treated at Memorial Sloan Kettering on a trial protocol. Peripheral blood mononuclear cells were collected pretreatment and during treatment, with between 1 and 8 total time points obtained per patient. The Qiagen DNeasy Blood extraction kit was used to purify genomic DNA from total PBMCs and tumor samples. PBMCs were collected pretreatment and during treatment and were isolated and stored as previously described. On this clone: Its antigen has not been determined. Within one base of it there is no much larger clone, and no base qualities were kept.

The origin of this receptor is a man in his 60s with urothelial cancer. The sequence links TRBV10-3 to TRBJ2-5, with 15 junctional bases fitting TRBD2. The sample consisted of PBMCs, taken around atezolizumab (anti-PD-L1) treatment. The DNA sequence follows: TGTGCCATCAGTGGGACTAGCGGGGGGGTCGGGCAAGAGACCCAGTACTTC. This codes for CAISGTSGGVGQETQYF.